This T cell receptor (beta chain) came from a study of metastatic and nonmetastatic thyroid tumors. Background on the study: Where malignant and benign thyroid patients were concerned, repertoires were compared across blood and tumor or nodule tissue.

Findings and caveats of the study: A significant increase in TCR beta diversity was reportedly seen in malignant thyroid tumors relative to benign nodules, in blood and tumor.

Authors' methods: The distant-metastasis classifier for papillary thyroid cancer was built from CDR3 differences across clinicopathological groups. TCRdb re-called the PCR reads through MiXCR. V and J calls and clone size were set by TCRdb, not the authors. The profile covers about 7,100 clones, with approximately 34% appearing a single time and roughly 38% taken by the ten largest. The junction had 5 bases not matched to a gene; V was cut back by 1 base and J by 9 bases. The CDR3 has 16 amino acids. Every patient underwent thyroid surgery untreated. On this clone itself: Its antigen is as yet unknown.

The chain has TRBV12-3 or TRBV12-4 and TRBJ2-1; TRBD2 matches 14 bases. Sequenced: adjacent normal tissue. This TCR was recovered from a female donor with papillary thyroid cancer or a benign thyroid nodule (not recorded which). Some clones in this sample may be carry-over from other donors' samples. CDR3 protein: CASSLGTSGRIGEQFF. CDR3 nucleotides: TGTGCCAGCAGTTTAGGGACTAGCGGGAGGATAGGTGAGCAGTTCTTC.